This TCR beta chain was identified in a study of CD8 T cells in Susac syndrome. Germline CDR1 reads SGHDT; CDR2 reads YYEEEE. With 1 base removed from V and 6 bases from J, the gap between germline ends came to 5 bases. The CDR3 contains 11 residues. Random hexamers primed reverse transcription of about 0.45 to 1 ug RNA. One entry per CDR3 protein, called by TCRdb with MiXCR from the immunoSEQ multiplex PCR reads. This sample has tens of thousands of distinct CDR3 sequences, with about 95% found just once. From blood CD8+ and CD4+ T cells, TCR beta sequences were generated. The authors negatively isolated CD8+ and CD4+ T cells and FACS-enriched TEMRA cells.

The chain employs TRBV5-6 and TRBJ2-7; D unclear. Sequencing input: CD8+ T cells from PBMCs. This TCR came from a human donor with multiple sclerosis. CDR3 loop: CASSLNSEQYF. The CDR3 DNA follows: TGTGCCAGCAGCTTGAATAGCGAGCAGTACTTC.